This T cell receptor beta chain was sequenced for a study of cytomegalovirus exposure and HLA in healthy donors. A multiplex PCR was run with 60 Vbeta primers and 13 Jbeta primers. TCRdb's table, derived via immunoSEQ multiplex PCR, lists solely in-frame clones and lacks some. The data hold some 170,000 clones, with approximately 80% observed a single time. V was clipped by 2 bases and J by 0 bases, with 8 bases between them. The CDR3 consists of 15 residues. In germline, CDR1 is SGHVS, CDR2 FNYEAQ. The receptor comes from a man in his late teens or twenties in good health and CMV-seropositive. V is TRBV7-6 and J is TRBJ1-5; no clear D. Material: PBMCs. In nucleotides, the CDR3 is TGTGCCAGCAGCTTAAGAGGGCTTAGCAATCAGCCCCAGCATTTT. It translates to CASSLRGLSNQPQHF.